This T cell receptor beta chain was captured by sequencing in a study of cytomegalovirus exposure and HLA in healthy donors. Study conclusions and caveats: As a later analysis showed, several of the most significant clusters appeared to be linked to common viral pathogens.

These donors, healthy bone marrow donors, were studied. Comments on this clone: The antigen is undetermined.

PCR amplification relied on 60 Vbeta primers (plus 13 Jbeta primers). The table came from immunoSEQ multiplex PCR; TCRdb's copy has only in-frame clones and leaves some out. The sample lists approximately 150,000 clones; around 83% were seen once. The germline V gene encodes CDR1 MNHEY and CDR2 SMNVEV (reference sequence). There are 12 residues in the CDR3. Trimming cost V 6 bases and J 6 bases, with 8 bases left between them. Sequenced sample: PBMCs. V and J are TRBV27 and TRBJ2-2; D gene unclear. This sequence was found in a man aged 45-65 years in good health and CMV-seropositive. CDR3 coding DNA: TGTGCCAGCAGACCCTACGCCGGGGAGCTGTTTTTT. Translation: CASRPYAGELFF.